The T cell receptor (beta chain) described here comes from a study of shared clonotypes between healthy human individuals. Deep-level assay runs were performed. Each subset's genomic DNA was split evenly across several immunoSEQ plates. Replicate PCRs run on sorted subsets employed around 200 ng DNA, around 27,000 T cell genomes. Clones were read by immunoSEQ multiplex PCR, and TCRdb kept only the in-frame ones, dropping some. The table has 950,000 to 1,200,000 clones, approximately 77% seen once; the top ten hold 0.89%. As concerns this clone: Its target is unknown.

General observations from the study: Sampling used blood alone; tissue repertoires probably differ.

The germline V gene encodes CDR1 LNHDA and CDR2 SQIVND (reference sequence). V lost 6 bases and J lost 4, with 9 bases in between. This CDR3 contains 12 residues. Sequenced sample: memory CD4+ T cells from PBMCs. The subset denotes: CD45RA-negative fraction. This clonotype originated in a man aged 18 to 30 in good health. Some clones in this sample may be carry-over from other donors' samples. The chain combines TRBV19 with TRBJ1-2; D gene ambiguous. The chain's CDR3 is CASSNQIYGYTF. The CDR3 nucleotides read TGTGCCAGTAGCAACCAAATCTATGGCTACACCTTC.